The entry below gives a single T cell receptor (beta chain) sequence along with its context. V was pared by 6 bases and J by 0 bases, with 11 bases between. The CDR3 has 14 amino acids. Germline assignment: CDR1 MDHEN and CDR2 SYDVKM. TCRdb re-called the 5' RACE reads through MiXCR, storing one row per CDR3 protein. Found here are roughly 45,000 distinct CDR3 sequences, 25% to 35% of them singletons; the top ten hold roughly 4%. Sample: tumor-infiltrating memory CD4+ T cells sorted from the breast tumor. Regarding subset: memory CD4+ T cells, CD4+CD45RO+CD25-. The rearrangement joins TRBV28 to TRBJ1-1; D gene unclear. The receptor's source is a female donor with breast cancer. The CDR3 protein is CASRHIDLNTEAFF. CDR3 coding DNA: TGTGCCAGCAGACACATAGACTTGAACACTGAAGCTTTCTTT. The full variable domain, rest sourced from reference TRBV28 and TRBJ1-1, is DVKVTQSSRYLVKRTGEKVFLECVQDMDHENMFWYRQDPGLGLRLIYFSYDVKMKEKGDIPEGYSVSREKKERFSLILESASTNQTSMYLCASRHIDLNTEAFFGQGTRLTVV.